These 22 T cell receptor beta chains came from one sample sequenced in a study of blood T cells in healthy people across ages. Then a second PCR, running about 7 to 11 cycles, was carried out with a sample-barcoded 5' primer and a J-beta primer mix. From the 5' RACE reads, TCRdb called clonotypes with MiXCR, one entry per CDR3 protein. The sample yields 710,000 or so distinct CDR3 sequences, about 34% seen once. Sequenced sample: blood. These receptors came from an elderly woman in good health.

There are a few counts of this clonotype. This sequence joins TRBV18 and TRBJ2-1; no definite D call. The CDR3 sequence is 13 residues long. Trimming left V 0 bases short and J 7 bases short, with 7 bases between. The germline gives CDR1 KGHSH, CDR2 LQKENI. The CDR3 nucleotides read TGTGCCAGCTCACCACCAGGGTGGAATGAGCAGTTCTTC. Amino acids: CASSPPGWNEQFF.

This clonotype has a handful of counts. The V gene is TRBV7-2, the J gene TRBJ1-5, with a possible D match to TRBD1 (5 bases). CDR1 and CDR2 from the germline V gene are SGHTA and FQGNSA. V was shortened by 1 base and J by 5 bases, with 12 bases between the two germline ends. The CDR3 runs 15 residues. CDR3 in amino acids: CASSLVVGPDQPQHF. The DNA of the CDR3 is TGTGCCAGCAGCTTAGTGGTGGGGCCGGATCAGCCCCAGCATTTT.

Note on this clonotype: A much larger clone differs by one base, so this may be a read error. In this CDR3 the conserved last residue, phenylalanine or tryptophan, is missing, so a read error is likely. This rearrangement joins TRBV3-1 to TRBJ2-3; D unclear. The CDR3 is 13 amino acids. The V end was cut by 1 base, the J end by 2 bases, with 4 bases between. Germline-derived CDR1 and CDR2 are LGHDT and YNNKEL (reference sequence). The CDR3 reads CASSQGYTDTQYS. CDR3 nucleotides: TGTGCCAGCAGCCAAGGATACACAGATACGCAGTATTCT.

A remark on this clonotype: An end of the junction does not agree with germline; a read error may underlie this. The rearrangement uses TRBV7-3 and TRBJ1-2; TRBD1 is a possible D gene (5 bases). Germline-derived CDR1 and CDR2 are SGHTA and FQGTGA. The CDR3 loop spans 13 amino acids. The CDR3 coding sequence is TGTGCCAGCAGCTTCGGGCAGGGAGGTGGCTGCACCTTC. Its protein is CASSFGQGGGCTF.

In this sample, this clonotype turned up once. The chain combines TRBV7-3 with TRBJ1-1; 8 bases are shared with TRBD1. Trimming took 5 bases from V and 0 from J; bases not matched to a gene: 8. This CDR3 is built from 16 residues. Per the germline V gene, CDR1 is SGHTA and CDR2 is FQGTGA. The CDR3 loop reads CASSRVRGRMNTEAFF. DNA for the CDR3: TGTGCCAGCAGCAGAGTCAGGGGGCGGATGAACACTGAAGCTTTCTTT.

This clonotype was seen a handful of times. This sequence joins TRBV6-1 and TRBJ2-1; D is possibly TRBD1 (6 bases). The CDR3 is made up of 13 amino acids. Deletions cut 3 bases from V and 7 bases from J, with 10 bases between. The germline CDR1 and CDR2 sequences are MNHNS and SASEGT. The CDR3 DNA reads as TGTGCCAGCAGTGAGGGGGCGCAAAATGAGCAGTTCTTC. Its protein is CASSEGAQNEQFF.

CDR3 region: CASSNQRGDHSPLHF. The CDR3 bases are TGTGCCAGCAGTAACCAAAGGGGGGACCATTCACCCCTCCACTTT. The V gene is TRBV6-1, the J gene TRBJ1-6, with D perhaps matching TRBD1 (6 bases). The CDR3 has 15 residues. Trimming removed 5 bases from V and 8 bases from J, with 16 bases in between. Germline V gene data show CDR1 as MNHNS and CDR2 as SASEGT.

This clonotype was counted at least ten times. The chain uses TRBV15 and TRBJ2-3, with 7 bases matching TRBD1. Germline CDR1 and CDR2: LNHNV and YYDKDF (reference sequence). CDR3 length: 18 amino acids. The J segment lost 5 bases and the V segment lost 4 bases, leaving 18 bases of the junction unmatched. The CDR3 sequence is CATSIFRGSDRAVDTQYF. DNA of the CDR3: TGTGCCACCAGCATTTTTCGGGGATCAGACAGGGCGGTAGATACGCAGTATTTT.

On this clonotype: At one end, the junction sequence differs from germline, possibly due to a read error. CDR3 region: CTSTGGLRLYGYTF. The CDR3, as DNA: TGTACCAGCACGGGCGGCCTAAGACTCTATGGCTACACCTTC. The gene calls are TRBV28 and TRBJ1-2; D uncertain. The CDR3 contains 14 residues. The germline CDR1 and CDR2 sequences are MDHEN and SYDVKM.

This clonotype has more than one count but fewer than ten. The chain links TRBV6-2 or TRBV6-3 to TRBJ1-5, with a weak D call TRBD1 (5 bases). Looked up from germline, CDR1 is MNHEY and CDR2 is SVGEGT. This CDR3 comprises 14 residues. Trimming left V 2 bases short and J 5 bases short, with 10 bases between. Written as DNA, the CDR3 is TGTGCCAGCAGTTACGTCCAGGGCCATCAGCCCCAGCATTTT. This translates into CASSYVQGHQPQHF.

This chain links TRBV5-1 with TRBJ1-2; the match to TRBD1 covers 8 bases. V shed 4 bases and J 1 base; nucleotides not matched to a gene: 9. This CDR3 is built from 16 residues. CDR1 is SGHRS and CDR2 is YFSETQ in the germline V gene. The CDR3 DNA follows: TGCGCCAGCAGCATTCAGGGGGCCGACTTTAACTATGGCTACACCTTC. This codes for CASSIQGADFNYGYTF. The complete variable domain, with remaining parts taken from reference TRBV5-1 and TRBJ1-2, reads KAGVTQTPRYLIKTRGQQVTLSCSPISGHRSVSWYQQTPGQGLQFLFEYFSETQRNKGNFPGRFSGRQFSNSRSEMNVSTLELGDSALYLCASSIQGADFNYGYTFGSGTRLTVV.

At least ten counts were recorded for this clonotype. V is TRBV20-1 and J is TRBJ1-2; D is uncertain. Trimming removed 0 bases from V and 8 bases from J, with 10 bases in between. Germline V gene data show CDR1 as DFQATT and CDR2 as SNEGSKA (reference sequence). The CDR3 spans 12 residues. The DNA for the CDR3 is TGCAGTGCTAGAGAAGGGCTTGGAGGCTACACCTTC. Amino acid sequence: CSAREGLGGYTF.

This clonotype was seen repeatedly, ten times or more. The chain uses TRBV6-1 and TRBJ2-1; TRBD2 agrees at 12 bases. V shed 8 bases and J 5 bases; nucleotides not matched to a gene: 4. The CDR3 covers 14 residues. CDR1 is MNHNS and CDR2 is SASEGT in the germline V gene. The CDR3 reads CASRTSGGNNEQFF. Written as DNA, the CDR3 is TGTGCCAGCCGTACTAGCGGGGGGAACAATGAGCAGTTCTTC.

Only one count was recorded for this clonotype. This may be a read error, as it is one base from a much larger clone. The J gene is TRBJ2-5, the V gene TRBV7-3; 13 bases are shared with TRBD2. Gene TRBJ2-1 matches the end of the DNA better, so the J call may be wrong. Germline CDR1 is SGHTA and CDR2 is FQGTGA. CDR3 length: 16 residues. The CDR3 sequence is CASSLTSGGPAETQFF. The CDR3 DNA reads TGTGCCAGCAGCCTGACTAGCGGGGGGCCGGCGGAGACCCAGTTCTTC.

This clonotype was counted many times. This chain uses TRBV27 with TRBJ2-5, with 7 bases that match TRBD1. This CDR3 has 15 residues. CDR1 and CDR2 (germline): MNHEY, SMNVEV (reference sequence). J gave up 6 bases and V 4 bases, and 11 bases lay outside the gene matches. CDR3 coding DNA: TGTGCCAGCAGTTCACGAGACAGGGAACGAAAGACCCAGTACTTC. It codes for CASSSRDRERKTQYF.

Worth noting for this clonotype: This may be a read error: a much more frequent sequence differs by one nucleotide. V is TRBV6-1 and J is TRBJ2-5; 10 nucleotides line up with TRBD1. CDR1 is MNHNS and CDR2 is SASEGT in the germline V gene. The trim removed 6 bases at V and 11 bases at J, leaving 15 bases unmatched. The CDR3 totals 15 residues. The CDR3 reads CASSFGQGGYNEQYF. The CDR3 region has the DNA TGTGCCAGCAGCTTCGGACAGGGGGGGTACAATGAGCAGTACTTC.

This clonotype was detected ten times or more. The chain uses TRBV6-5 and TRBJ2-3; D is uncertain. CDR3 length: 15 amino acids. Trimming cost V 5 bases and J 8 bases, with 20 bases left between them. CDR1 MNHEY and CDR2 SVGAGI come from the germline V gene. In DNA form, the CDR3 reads TGTGCCAGCAGTCCAATCCCATATGCCGCGAGTACGCAGTATTTT. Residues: CASSPIPYAASTQYF.

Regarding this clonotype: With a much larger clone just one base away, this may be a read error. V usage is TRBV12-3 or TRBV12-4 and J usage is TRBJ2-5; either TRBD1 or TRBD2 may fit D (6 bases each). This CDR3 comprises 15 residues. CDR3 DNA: TGTACCAGCAGTTTAGGCCGGGGGCCAGGGGAGACCCAGTACTTC. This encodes CTSSLGRGPGETQYF.

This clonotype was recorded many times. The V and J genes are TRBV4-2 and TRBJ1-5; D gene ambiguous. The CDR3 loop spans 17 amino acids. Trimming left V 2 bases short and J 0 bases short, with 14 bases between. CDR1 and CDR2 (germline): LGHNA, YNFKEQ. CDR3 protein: CASSQSVGEDSNQPQHF. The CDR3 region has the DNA TGTGCCAGCAGCCAATCTGTTGGGGAAGATAGCAATCAGCCCCAGCATTTT.

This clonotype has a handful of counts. The CDR3 loop reads CASSELVGAGELFF. The CDR3 DNA sequence: TGTGCCAGCAGTGAACTGGTCGGCGCCGGGGAGCTGTTTTTT. The rearrangement uses TRBV2 and TRBJ2-2; D unresolved. The germline CDR1 and CDR2 sequences are SNHLY and FYNNEI. The V end was cut by 2 bases, the J end by 6 bases, with 10 bases between. The CDR3 runs to 14 residues.

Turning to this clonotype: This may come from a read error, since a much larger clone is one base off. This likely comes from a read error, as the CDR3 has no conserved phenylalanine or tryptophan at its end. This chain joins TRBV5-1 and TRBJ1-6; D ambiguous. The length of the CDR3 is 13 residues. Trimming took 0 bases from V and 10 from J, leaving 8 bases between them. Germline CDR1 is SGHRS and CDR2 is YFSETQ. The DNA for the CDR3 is TGCGCCAGCAGCTTGGAACGGGGATCACCCCTCCACTTG. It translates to CASSLERGSPLHL.

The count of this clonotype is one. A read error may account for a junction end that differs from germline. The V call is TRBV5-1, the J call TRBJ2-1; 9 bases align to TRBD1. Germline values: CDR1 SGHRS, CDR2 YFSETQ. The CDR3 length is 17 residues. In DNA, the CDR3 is TGCGTCAGCAGCTCGTCCGGGGGTACAGGGGGCCGGAATGAGCAGTTCTTC. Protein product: CVSSSSGGTGGRNEQFF.